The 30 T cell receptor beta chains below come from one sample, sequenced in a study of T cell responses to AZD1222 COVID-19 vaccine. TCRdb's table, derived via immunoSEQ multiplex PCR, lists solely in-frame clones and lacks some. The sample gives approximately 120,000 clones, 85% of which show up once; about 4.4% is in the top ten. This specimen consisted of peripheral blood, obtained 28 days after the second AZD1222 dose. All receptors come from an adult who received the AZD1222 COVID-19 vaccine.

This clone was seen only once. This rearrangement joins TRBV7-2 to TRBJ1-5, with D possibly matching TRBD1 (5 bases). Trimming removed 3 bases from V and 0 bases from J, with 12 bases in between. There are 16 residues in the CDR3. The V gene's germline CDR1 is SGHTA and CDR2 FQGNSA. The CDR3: CASSLPDGGSNQPQHF. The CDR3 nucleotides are TGTGCCAGCAGCTTGCCGGATGGGGGTAGCAATCAGCCCCAGCATTTT.

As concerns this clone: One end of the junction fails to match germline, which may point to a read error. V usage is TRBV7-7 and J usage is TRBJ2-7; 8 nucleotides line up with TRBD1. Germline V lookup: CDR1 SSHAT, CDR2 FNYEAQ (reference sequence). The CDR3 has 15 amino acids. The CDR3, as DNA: TGTGCCAGCAGCTTAGTTCAAAGGACAGGGCTCATAGGGGACTTC. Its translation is CASSLVQRTGLIGDF. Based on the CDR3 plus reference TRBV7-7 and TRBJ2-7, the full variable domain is GAGVSQSPRYKVTKRGQDVTLRCDPISSHATLYWYQQALGQGPEFLTYFNYEAQPDKSGLPSDRFSAERPEGSISTLTIQRTEQRDSAMYRCASSLVQRTGLIGDFGPGTRLTVT.

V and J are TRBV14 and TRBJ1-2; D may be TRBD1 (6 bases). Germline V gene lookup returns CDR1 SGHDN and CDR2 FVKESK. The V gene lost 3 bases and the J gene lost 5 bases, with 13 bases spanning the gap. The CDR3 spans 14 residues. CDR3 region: CASSHHTGLYGYTF. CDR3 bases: TGTGCCAGCAGCCACCACACAGGGTTGTATGGCTACACCTTC. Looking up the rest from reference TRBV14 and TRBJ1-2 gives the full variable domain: EAGVTQFPSHSVIEKGQTVTLRCDPISGHDNLYWYRRVMGKEIKFLLHFVKESKQDESGMPNNRFLAERTGGTYSTLKVQPAELEDSGVYFCASSHHTGLYGYTFGSGTRLTVV.

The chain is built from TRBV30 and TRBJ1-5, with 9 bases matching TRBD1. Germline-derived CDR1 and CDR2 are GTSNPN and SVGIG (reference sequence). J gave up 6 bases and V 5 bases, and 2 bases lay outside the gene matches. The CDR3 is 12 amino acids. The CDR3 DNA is TGTGCCTGGGACAGGGGGACTCAGCCCCAGCATTTT. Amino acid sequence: CAWDRGTQPQHF.

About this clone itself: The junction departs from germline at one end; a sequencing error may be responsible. In DNA form, the CDR3 reads TGTGCCATCAGTGAGTCGAGACAGGGTAGCGATCAGCCCCAGCATTTT. Translating gives CAISESRQGSDQPQHF. The V gene is TRBV10-3, the J gene TRBJ1-5; 7 bases are a match to TRBD1. CDR1 and CDR2 (germline): ENHRY, SYGVKD. The CDR3 totals 16 residues.

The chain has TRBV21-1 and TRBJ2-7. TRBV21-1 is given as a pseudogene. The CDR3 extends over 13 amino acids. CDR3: CASSGVSSLVQYF. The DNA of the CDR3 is TGTGCCAGCAGCGGGGTATCTTCGCTGGTGCAGTACTTC.

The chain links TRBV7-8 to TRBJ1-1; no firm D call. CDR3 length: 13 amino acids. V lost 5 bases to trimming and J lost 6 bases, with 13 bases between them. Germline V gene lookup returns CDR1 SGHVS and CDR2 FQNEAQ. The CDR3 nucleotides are TGTGCCAGCAGCCCAGCGGTTGGCGCTGAAGCTTTCTTT. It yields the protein CASSPAVGAEAFF.

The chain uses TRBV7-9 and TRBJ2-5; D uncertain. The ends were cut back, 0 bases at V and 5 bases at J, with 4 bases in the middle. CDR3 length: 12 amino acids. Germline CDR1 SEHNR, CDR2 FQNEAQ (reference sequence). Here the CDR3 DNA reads TGTGCCAGCAGCTTAGCGACGGAGACCCAGTACTTC. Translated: CASSLATETQYF.

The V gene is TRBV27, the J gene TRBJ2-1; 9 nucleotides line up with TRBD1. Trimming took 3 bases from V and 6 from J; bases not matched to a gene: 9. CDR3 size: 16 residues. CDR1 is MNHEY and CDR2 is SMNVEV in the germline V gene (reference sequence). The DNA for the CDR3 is TGTGCCAGCAGTTTGCCCGACAGGGGGACCACCAATGAGCAGTTCTTC. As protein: CASSLPDRGTTNEQFF.

This chain's CDR3 is CASSGQGTDTQYF. CDR3 coding DNA: TGTGCCAGCAGTGGCCAGGGGACAGATACGCAGTATTTT. The rearrangement joins TRBV2 to TRBJ2-3; perhaps TRBD1 as D (6 bases). The CDR3 contains 13 residues. Germline loops: CDR1 SNHLY, CDR2 FYNNEI. Trimming shortened V by 4 bases and J by 3 bases, and 8 bases separated the two germline ends.

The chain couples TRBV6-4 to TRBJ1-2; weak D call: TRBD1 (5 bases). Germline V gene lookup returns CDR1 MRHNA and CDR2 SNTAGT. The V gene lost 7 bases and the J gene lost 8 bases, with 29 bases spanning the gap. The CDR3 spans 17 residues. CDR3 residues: CASTEGRTPMLSRGYTF. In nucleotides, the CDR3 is TGTGCCAGCACCGAGGGACGAACCCCGATGCTTTCTCGGGGCTACACCTTC.

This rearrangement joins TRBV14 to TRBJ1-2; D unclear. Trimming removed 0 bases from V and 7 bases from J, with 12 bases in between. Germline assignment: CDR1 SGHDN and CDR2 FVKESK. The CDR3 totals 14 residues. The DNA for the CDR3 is TGTGCCAGCAGCCAAGATAAGAGGTCAATTGGCTACACCTTC. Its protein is CASSQDKRSIGYTF. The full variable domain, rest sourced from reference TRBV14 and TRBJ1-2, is EAGVTQFPSHSVIEKGQTVTLRCDPISGHDNLYWYRRVMGKEIKFLLHFVKESKQDESGMPNNRFLAERTGGTYSTLKVQPAELEDSGVYFCASSQDKRSIGYTFGSGTRLTVV.

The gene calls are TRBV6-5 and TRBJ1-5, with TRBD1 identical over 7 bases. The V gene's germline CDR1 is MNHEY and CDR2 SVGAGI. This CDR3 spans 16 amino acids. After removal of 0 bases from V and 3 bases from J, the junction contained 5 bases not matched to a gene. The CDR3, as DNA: TGTGCCAGCAGTTACTCGTCCGGGACAGACAATCAGCCCCAGCATTTT. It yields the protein CASSYSSGTDNQPQHF.

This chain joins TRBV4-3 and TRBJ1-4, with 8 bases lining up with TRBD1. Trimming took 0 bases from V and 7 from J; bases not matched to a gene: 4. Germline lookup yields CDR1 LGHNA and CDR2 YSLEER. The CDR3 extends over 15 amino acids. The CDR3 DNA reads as TGCGCCAGCAGCCAAGATCAAACAGGGGGTGAAAAACTGTTTTTT. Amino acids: CASSQDQTGGEKLFF.

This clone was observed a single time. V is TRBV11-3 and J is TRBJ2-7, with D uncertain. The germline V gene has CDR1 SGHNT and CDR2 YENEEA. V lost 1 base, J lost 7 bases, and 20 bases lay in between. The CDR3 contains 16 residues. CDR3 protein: CASSLGSGQTPREQYF. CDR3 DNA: TGTGCCAGCAGCTTAGGTTCTGGGCAGACCCCTCGGGAGCAGTACTTC.

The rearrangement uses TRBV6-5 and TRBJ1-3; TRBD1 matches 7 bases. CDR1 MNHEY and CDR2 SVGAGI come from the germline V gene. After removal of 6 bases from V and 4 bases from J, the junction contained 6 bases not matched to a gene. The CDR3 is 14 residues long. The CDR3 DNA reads TGTGCCAGCAGACAAACAGGGGCGGGAAACACCATATATTTT. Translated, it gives CASRQTGAGNTIYF.

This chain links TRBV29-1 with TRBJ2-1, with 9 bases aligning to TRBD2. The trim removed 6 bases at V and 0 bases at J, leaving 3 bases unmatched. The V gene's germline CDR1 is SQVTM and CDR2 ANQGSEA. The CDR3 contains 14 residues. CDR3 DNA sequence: TGCAGCGTCGATAGCGGGGGCTCCTACAATGAGCAGTTCTTC. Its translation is CSVDSGGSYNEQFF.

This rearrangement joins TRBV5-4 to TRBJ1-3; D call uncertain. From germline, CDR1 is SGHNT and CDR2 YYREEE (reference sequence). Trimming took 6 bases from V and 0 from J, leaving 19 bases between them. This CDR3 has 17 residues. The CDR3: CASTPRGDFGSGNTIYF. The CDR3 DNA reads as TGTGCCAGCACCCCGAGAGGTGACTTTGGCTCTGGAAACACCATATATTTT.

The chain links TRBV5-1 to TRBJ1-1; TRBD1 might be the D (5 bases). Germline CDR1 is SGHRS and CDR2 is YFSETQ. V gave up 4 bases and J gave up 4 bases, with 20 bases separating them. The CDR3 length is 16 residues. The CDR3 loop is CASSAVGWGAFTEAFF. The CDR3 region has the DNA TGCGCCAGCAGCGCGGTCGGGTGGGGCGCTTTCACTGAAGCTTTCTTT.

The CDR3 coding sequence is TGTGCCAGTACCCATCACCCAGACACGCGGAATTCACCCCTCCACTTT. This encodes CASTHHPDTRNSPLHF. V usage is TRBV19 and J usage is TRBJ1-6; no definite D call. Germline V gene sequence: CDR1 LNHDA, CDR2 SQIVND (reference sequence). This CDR3 spans 16 amino acids. The V and J ends lost 7 bases and 7 bases respectively, with 20 bases between them.

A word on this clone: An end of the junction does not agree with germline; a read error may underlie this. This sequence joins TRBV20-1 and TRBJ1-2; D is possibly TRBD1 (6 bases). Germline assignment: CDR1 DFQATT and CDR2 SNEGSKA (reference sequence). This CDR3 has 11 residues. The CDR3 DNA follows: TGCAGTGCTAGAGATCTAAGGGGAGGGGGTTTC. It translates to CSARDLRGGGF.

Written as DNA, the CDR3 is TGTGCCAGCAGCCAAGGGTTGCGGCAGCAGTACTTC. Its protein product is CASSQGLRQQYF. The chain couples TRBV14 to TRBJ2-7; D gene uncertain. Trimming stripped 1 base from V and 8 bases from J, with 9 bases between. Germline lookup yields CDR1 SGHDN and CDR2 FVKESK. This CDR3 region has 12 residues. Complete variable domain (other parts from reference TRBV14 and TRBJ2-7): EAGVTQFPSHSVIEKGQTVTLRCDPISGHDNLYWYRRVMGKEIKFLLHFVKESKQDESGMPNNRFLAERTGGTYSTLKVQPAELEDSGVYFCASSQGLRQQYFGPGTRLTVT.

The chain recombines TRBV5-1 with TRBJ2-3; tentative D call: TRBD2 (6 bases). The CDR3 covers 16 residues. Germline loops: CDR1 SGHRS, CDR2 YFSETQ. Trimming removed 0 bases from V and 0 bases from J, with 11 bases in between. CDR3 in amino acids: CASSLGGDWSTDTQYF. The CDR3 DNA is TGCGCCAGCAGCTTGGGTGGGGACTGGAGCACAGATACGCAGTATTTT.

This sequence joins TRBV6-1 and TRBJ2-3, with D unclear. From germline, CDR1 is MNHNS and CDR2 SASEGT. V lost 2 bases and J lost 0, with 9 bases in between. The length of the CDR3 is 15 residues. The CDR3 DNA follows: TGTGCCAGCAGTGAACAAACAACTAGCACAGATACGCAGTATTTT. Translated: CASSEQTTSTDTQYF.

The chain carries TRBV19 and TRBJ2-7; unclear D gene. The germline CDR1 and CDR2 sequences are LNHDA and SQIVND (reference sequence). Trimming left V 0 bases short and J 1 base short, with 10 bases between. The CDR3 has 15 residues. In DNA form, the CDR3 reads TGTGCCAGTAGTATAGATCCGTATGGGTCCTACGAGCAGTACTTC. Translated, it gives CASSIDPYGSYEQYF. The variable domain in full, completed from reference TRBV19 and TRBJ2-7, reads DGGITQSPKYLFRKEGQNVTLSCEQNLNHDAMYWYRQDPGQGLRLIYYSQIVNDFQKGDIAEGYSVSREKKESFPLTVTSAQKNPTAFYLCASSIDPYGSYEQYFGPGTRLTVT.

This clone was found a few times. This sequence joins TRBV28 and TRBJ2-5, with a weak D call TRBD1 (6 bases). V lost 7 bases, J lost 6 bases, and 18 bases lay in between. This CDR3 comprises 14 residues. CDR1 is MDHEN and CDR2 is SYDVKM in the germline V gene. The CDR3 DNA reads TGTGCCAGCACTACCATCAGGGGTAGTAAGACCCAGTACTTC. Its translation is CASTTIRGSKTQYF.

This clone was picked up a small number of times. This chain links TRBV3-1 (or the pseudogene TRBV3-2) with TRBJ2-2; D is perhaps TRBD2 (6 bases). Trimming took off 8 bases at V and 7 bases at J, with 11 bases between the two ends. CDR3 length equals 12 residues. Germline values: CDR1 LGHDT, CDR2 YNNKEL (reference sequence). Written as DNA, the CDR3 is TGTGCCAGCGTCTGGGGGGACGGGGAGCTGTTTTTT. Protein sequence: CASVWGDGELFF.

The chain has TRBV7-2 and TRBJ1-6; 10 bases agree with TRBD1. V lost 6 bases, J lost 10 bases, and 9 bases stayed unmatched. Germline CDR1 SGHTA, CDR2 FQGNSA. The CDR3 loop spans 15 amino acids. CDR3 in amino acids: CASSPLTGGRSPLHF. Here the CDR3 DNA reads TGTGCCAGCAGTCCCCTGACAGGGGGCAGGTCACCCCTCCACTTT.

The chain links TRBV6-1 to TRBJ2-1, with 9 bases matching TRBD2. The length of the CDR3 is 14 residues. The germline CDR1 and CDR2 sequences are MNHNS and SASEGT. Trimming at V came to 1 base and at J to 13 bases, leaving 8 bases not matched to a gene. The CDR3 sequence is CASSEGVAGVTQFF. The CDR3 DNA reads TGTGCCAGCAGTGAAGGGGTAGCGGGGGTTACACAGTTCTTC.

As DNA, the CDR3 is TGTGCCAGCTCCGGACAGGTCAATCAGCCCCAGCATTTT. It translates to CASSGQVNQPQHF. The V and J genes are TRBV27 and TRBJ1-5; 7 nucleotides match TRBD1. The junction had 4 bases not matched to a gene; V was cut back by 8 bases and J by 3 bases. The germline V gene has CDR1 MNHEY and CDR2 SMNVEV (reference sequence). The length of the CDR3 is 13 residues.